These T cell receptor beta chains were read from a single sample in a study of beta chain features in type 1 diabetes. Produced via immunoSEQ multiplex PCR; TCRdb's table is partial and in-frame only. Counted here are about 620,000 clones, around 15% occurring once; the ten biggest clones make up 0.07% to 0.095%. Sequencing input: naive CD4+ T cells from blood. The receptors originated from a man younger than 30 in good health. CDR3s include the opening cysteine and the closing phenylalanine or tryptophan. The order of the fields is D gene, CDR3 length, J gene, clone size, V gene, CDR3 protein, CDR3 DNA. The D gene is left open where the match is weak. For some rows the clone size is stated as once, few or many, or as a class when expanded; others skip it.

>NA|14|TRBJ2-1|NA|TRBV13
CASSGRLELGEQFF
TGTGCCAGCAGCGGCAGACTAGAATTGGGTGAGCAGTTCTTC
>NA|15|TRBJ2-1|NA|TRBV9
CASSPQASSYNEQFF
TGTGCCAGCAGCCCGCAGGCCAGCTCCTACAATGAGCAGTTCTTC
>TRBD1|17|TRBJ2-3|NA|TRBV6-4
CASSDTFYRGYTDTQYF
TGTGCCAGCAGTGACACGTTCTACAGGGGCTACACAGATACGCAGTATTTT
>NA|14|TRBJ2-2|few|TRBV4-3
CASSPRRLTGELFF
TGCGCCAGCAGCCCGAGGCGCCTCACCGGGGAGCTGTTTTTT
>TRBD1|12|TRBJ1-1|NA|TRBV29-1
CSVGQGNTEAFF
TGCAGCGTTGGACAGGGGAACACTGAAGCTTTCTTT
>NA|13|TRBJ1-1|NA|TRBV5-1
CASSFVGGTEAFF
TGCGCCAGCAGCTTCGTAGGGGGGACTGAAGCTTTCTTT
>TRBD1|14|TRBJ1-2|few|TRBV5-1
CASSSVTGEVGYTF
TGCGCCAGCAGCTCAGTTACAGGGGAAGTTGGCTACACCTTC
>NA|13|TRBJ2-7|few|TRBV5-1
CASSLGDLSEQYF
TGCGCCAGCAGCTTGGGAGACCTTTCCGAGCAGTACTTC
>NA|15|TRBJ2-1|few|TRBV5-1
CASSLAGSPLDEQFF
TGCGCCAGCAGCTTGGCGGGATCCCCTCTCGATGAGCAGTTCTTC
>TRBD1|13|TRBJ1-1|few|TRBV12-5
CASGSSDRAKAFF
TGTGCTAGTGGTTCCTCGGACAGGGCAAAAGCTTTCTTT
>TRBD2|18|TRBJ2-4|NA|TRBV9
CASSVDPSGALAKNIQYF
TGTGCCAGCAGCGTAGATCCTAGCGGGGCGCTAGCCAAAAACATTCAGTACTTC
>TRBD2|17|TRBJ2-1|few|TRBV9
CASSFRLAGGTYNEQFF
TGTGCCAGCAGCTTCCGACTAGCGGGGGGTACCTACAATGAGCAGTTCTTC
>NA|15|TRBJ1-3|NA|TRBV7-2
CASSLATGSGNTIYF
TGTGCCAGCAGCTTAGCGACAGGCTCTGGAAACACCATATATTTT
>TRBD2|15|TRBJ2-1|few|TRBV7-2
CASSSPTSGRASQFF
TGTGCCAGCAGCTCGCCGACTAGCGGGAGGGCTTCCCAGTTCTTC